The rows below give T cell receptor beta chains drawn from one sample of a study of T cell repertoires in cytomegalovirus infection. TCRdb itself ran the reads through MiXCR, one entry per CDR3 protein. The data contain 150,000 to 200,000 distinct CDR3 sequences, approximately 17% of them singletons. Sequencing was performed on CD8+ T cells from PBMCs. All receptors come from a human donor in good health (CMV status not recorded). Some clones in this sample may be carry-over from other donors' samples. CDR3s include the opening cysteine and the closing phenylalanine or tryptophan. Fields, in order: D gene, V gene, clone size, J gene, CDR3 protein, CDR3 DNA. D genes are given only for firm matches. Size values are once, few and many counts, or a class for expanded clones, and some rows have none.

-	TRBV2	-	TRBJ2-4	CASSEALRTVAKNSQYF	TGTGCCAGCAGTGAAGCGCTAAGGACAGTGGCCAAAAACAGTCAGTACTTC
-	TRBV12-5	-	TRBJ1-1	CASGLPGNTEAFF	TGTGCTAGTGGTTTGCCAGGGAACACTGAAGCTTTCTTT
-	TRBV7-8	-	TRBJ2-1	CASSQLKGSYNEQFF	TGTGCCAGCAGCCAATTGAAGGGGTCCTACAATGAGCAGTTCTTC
-	TRBV6-4	-	TRBJ2-1	CASSASAPGYEQFF	TGTGCCAGCAGTGCTAGCGCCCCGGGCTATGAGCAGTTCTTC
TRBD1	TRBV6-1	-	TRBJ1-5	CASGPGDRANNQPQHF	TGTGCCAGCGGCCCGGGGGACAGGGCTAACAATCAGCCCCAGCATTTT
-	TRBV7-8	few	TRBJ2-7	CASSLTRTYEQYF	TGTGCCAGCAGCCTAACACGGACCTACGAGCAGTACTTC
-	TRBV30	-	TRBJ1-1	CACDGTWRNAEAFF	TGTGCCTGCGACGGGACCTGGAGAAATGCTGAAGCTTTCTTT
-	TRBV7-9	-	TRBJ2-6	CASSLGTLVSGANVLTF	TGTGCCAGCAGCTTGGGGACCCTAGTCTCTGGGGCCAACGTCCTGACTTTC
TRBD2	TRBV28	-	TRBJ2-1	CASSLPTGTSGTDEQFF	TGTGCCAGCAGTTTACCGACCGGGACTAGCGGGACCGATGAGCAGTTCTTC
-	TRBV28	few	TRBJ2-7	CASSFSTVFYEQYF	TGTGCCAGCAGTTTTTCCACGGTATTCTACGAGCAGTACTTC
-	TRBV29-1	-	TRBJ1-2	CSTPGSPHYGYTF	TGCAGCACCCCAGGCTCTCCTCACTATGGCTACACCTTC
-	TRBV7-9	-	TRBJ2-6	CASSLTPGRGANVLTF	TGTGCCAGCAGCTTAACCCCCGGGAGAGGGGCCAACGTCCTGACTTTC
-	TRBV7-9	once	TRBJ1-4	CASSFLSGRDEKLFF	TGTGCCAGCAGCTTCTTGTCGGGGCGGGATGAAAAACTGTTTTTT
-	TRBV4-1	few	TRBJ2-1	CASSQGADEQFF	TGCGCCAGCAGCCAAGGTGCGGATGAGCAGTTCTTC
-	TRBV11-1	few	TRBJ2-5	CASSSHRTGVETQYF	TGTGCCAGCAGCTCCCATCGGACTGGGGTTGAGACCCAGTACTTC
-	TRBV20-1	few	TRBJ2-7	CSAKRGSSYEQYF	TGCAGTGCTAAACGAGGCTCATCCTACGAGCAGTACTTC
-	TRBV7-8	few	TRBJ2-1	CASSLLSMGNEQFF	TGTGCCAGCAGCTTACTATCTATGGGCAATGAGCAGTTCTTC
-	TRBV6-2/TRBV6-3	-	TRBJ2-7	CASSYSVEQYF	TGTGCCAGCAGTTACTCGGTCGAGCAGTACTTC
-	TRBV6-2/TRBV6-3	-	TRBJ2-1	CASSYFRGENDEQFF	TGTGCCAGCAGTTACTTCCGGGGAGAAAACGATGAGCAGTTCTTC
TRBD1	TRBV29-1	few	TRBJ2-7	CSVGTGAYEQYF	TGCAGCGTTGGGACAGGAGCCTACGAGCAGTACTTC
-	TRBV7-9	few	TRBJ2-7	CASSLEGPQSTYEQYF	TGTGCCAGCAGCTTAGAGGGGCCACAATCAACCTACGAGCAGTACTTC
-	TRBV5-6	few	TRBJ2-3	CASSLEPPGDTQYF	TGTGCCAGCAGCTTGGAACCCCCTGGGGATACGCAGTATTTT
TRBD1	TRBV28	few	TRBJ2-3	CASSSPLQGTGGWDTQYF	TGTGCCAGCAGTTCCCCCCTCCAGGGGACAGGGGGATGGGATACGCAGTATTTT
-	TRBV7-2	-	TRBJ1-1	CASSLFSENTEAFF	TGTGCCAGCAGCCTCTTTTCCGAGAACACTGAAGCTTTCTTT
TRBD1	TRBV9	-	TRBJ2-7	CASSVTGQGLAYEQYF	TGTGCCAGCAGCGTTACGGGACAGGGGCTAGCCTACGAGCAGTACTTC
-	TRBV12-5	few	TRBJ2-1	CASGLPSRYEQFF	TGTGCTAGTGGTTTACCCAGTAGGTATGAGCAGTTCTTC
-	TRBV12-3/TRBV12-4	many	TRBJ2-7	CASTGASWEQYF	TGTGCCAGCACAGGGGCGTCCTGGGAGCAGTACTTC
-	TRBV2	few	TRBJ1-2	CASSGQQDWYGYTF	TGTGCCAGCAGTGGACAACAGGATTGGTATGGCTACACCTTC
-	TRBV7-2	-	TRBJ1-4	CASSFSPIRTNEKLFF	TGTGCCAGCAGCTTCTCCCCCATTAGAACTAATGAAAAACTGTTTTTT
-	TRBV29-1	-	TRBJ2-7	CSVIRGGEQYF	TGCAGCGTTATCAGGGGTGGCGAGCAGTACTTC
-	TRBV29-1	few	TRBJ1-2	CSVEGVLEKQSPSWGYTF	TGCAGCGTTGAAGGGGTTCTTGAGAAACAGTCCCCAAGCTGGGGCTACACCTTC
TRBD1	TRBV14	few	TRBJ1-5	CASSQDIQIGTGQSAYSNQPQHF	TGTGCCAGCAGCCAAGACATACAAATTGGGACAGGGCAATCGGCATATAGCAATCAGCCCCAGCATTTT
TRBD2	TRBV7-2	few	TRBJ2-5	CASSRGTSGSGETQYF	TGTGCCAGCAGCCGGGGGACTAGCGGGAGTGGGGAGACCCAGTACTTC
-	TRBV7-2	-	TRBJ2-5	CASSQGPGTQETQYF	TGTGCCAGCAGCCAGGGGCCGGGGACACAAGAGACCCAGTACTTC
-	TRBV6-1	-	TRBJ2-7	CASSEQGPETYEQYF	TGTGCCAGCAGTGAACAGGGGCCGGAAACCTACGAGCAGTACTTC
-	TRBV12-3/TRBV12-4	-	TRBJ1-1	CASTGGANTEAFF	TGTGCCAGCACCGGGGGGGCGAACACTGAAGCTTTCTTT
-	TRBV3-1	few	TRBJ2-7	CASITQRGSSTYEQYF	TGTGCCAGCATCACACAAAGGGGCAGTTCAACCTACGAGCAGTACTTC
-	TRBV7-8	few	TRBJ1-1	CASSNGGNTEAFF	TGTGCCAGCAGCAATGGAGGGAACACTGAAGCTTTCTTT
-	TRBV29-1	-	TRBJ2-1	CSDVRVRRDEQFF	TGCAGCGACGTCAGGGTCAGGAGGGATGAGCAGTTCTTC
-	TRBV28	few	TRBJ2-3	CASSPNGADTQYF	TGTGCCAGCAGCCCTAACGGGGCAGATACGCAGTATTTT
-	TRBV6-2/TRBV6-3	few	TRBJ1-2	CASSYNREYYGYTF	TGTGCCAGCAGTTACAACCGCGAATACTATGGCTACACCTTC
-	TRBV7-2	medium-sized	TRBJ1-6	CASSPGLYNSPLHF	TGTGCCAGCAGTCCGGGCCTTTATAATTCACCCCTCCACTTT
-	TRBV15	few	TRBJ1-2	CATSSRDTNYGYTF	TGTGCCACCAGCAGCCGGGACACAAACTATGGCTACACCTTC
-	TRBV6-6	few	TRBJ1-6	CANGPDSPLHF	TGTGCCAACGGACCGGATTCACCCCTCCACTTT
TRBD1	TRBV2	-	TRBJ2-1	CASSGTGAQFF	TGTGCCAGCAGCGGGACAGGGGCTCAGTTCTTC
-	TRBV11-2	-	TRBJ2-5	CASSLEIGVETQYF	TGTGCCAGCAGCTTAGAGATCGGGGTTGAGACCCAGTACTTC
TRBD1	TRBV6-5	-	TRBJ1-6	CASSPERTGNNSPLHF	TGTGCCAGCAGCCCTGAACGGACAGGGAATAATTCACCCCTCCACTTT
TRBD1	TRBV28	few	TRBJ2-1	CASRSHGQGPYNEQFF	TGTGCCAGCAGGTCTCATGGACAGGGCCCCTACAATGAGCAGTTCTTC
TRBD1	TRBV11-3	-	TRBJ2-1	CASSLGARGPYLNNEQFF	TGTGCCAGCAGCTTAGGGGCCAGGGGGCCCTACCTAAACAATGAGCAGTTCTTC
-	TRBV4-2	-	TRBJ2-1	CASSPGQGPSNEQFF	TGTGCCAGCAGCCCCGGGCAGGGCCCTTCCAATGAGCAGTTCTTC
-	TRBV7-9	few	TRBJ1-2	CASRDSLEFFWAVTF	TGTGCCAGCAGGGACAGCCTTGAGTTCTTTTGGGCTGTCACCTTC
TRBD1	TRBV6-2/TRBV6-3	-	TRBJ2-1	CASSPQGQGHEQFF	TGTGCCAGCAGTCCACAGGGGCAGGGCCATGAGCAGTTCTTC
TRBD2	TRBV28	-	TRBJ2-5	CASRKSEGGYQETQYF	TGTGCCAGCAGGAAGTCCGAGGGAGGGTACCAAGAGACCCAGTACTTC
-	TRBV7-6	-	TRBJ2-1	CASSSLGNEQFF	TGTGCCAGCAGCAGCCTAGGAAATGAGCAGTTCTTC
-	TRBV30	-	TRBJ1-2	CAWRYWAGSTPNYGYTF	TGTGCCTGGAGGTACTGGGCAGGGAGTACACCCAACTATGGCTACACCTTC